The sequence of this T cell receptor (beta chain) was determined in a study of glioma-infiltrating T cells after dendritic cell vaccination. Turning to the study itself: Patients received autologous tumor lysate-pulsed dendritic cell vaccination between about 2002 and 2013.

Germline V gene lookup returns CDR1 MNHEY and CDR2 SVGAGI. The CDR3 length is 14 residues. Trimming removed 4 bases from V and 3 bases from J; junction bases left unmatched: 6. Method: immunoSEQ multiplex PCR; TCRdb's copy keeps in-frame clones and lacks some. The sample includes approximately 100,000 clones, roughly 79% seen only once; the top ten take about 12%. The genes are TRBV6-5 and TRBJ2-7, with 7 bases fitting TRBD2. The sequenced sample was blood, obtained before dendritic cell vaccination. The TCR was taken from a human donor with glioblastoma. The CDR3 here is CASSLGGIGYEQYF. CDR3 sequence (DNA): TGTGCCAGCAGTTTGGGAGGGATCGGCTACGAGCAGTACTTC.